These 12 T cell receptor beta chains share one sample of origin, sequenced in a study of cytomegalovirus exposure and HLA in healthy donors. PCR was performed using 60 Vbeta and 13 Jbeta primers. The data were produced by immunoSEQ multiplex PCR, yet TCRdb's version contains in-frame clones alone and is incomplete. The table includes a few hundred thousand clones, over 90% detected once. Input material: PBMCs. The source is a girl aged 2-10 years in good health and CMV-seronegative.

V usage is TRBV6-5 and J usage is TRBJ1-1, with D possibly TRBD1 on 5 matching bases. V was pared by 3 bases and J by 0 bases, with 14 bases between. The germline V gene has CDR1 MNHEY and CDR2 SVGAGI. This CDR3 region has 16 residues. The CDR3 nucleotides read TGTGCCAGCAGTTATCGTTGGCCAGGGATGAACACTGAAGCTTTCTTT. Residues: CASSYRWPGMNTEAFF.

V is TRBV2 and J is TRBJ1-5; TRBD1 matches at 8 bases. CDR3 size: 13 residues. The germline V gene has CDR1 SNHLY and CDR2 FYNNEI. V trimming: 7 bases; J trimming: 5 bases; junction bases outside the gene matches: 4. The CDR3 spells CASTDRAYQPQHF. In DNA form, the CDR3 reads TGTGCCAGCACGGACAGGGCCTATCAGCCCCAGCATTTT.

The V call is TRBV30, the J call TRBJ2-3; D is perhaps TRBD2 (6 bases). Per germline, CDR1 GTSNPN and CDR2 SVGIG (reference sequence). This CDR3 region has 13 residues. The V gene lost 3 bases and the J gene lost 5 bases, with 12 bases spanning the gap. CDR3 in amino acids: CAWRWRDGDTQYF. The CDR3 region has the DNA TGTGCCTGGAGGTGGAGGGATGGAGATACGCAGTATTTT.

The genes are TRBV30 and TRBJ1-5; 8 nucleotides line up with TRBD1. The CDR3 length is 14 residues. V shed 8 bases and J 2 bases; nucleotides not matched to a gene: 8. Per germline, CDR1 GTSNPN and CDR2 SVGIG (reference sequence). The CDR3 is CAGQGVGGNQPQHF. The CDR3 bases are TGTGCCGGACAGGGAGTTGGAGGCAATCAGCCCCAGCATTTT.

The CDR3 protein is CASKVGIISDEQFF. In DNA form, the CDR3 reads TGTGCCAGCAAGGTGGGCATAATTAGCGATGAGCAGTTCTTC. The chain recombines TRBV6-1 with TRBJ2-1; D is perhaps TRBD2 (5 bases). The V gene's germline CDR1 is MNHNS and CDR2 SASEGT. The CDR3 has 14 residues. Trimming left V 7 bases short and J 8 bases short, with 18 bases between.

This chain uses TRBV6-1 with TRBJ1-2, with 7 bases identical to TRBD1. The V and J ends lost 10 bases and 0 bases, in that order; junction bases with no gene match: 5. There are 13 residues in the CDR3. In germline, CDR1 is MNHNS, CDR2 SASEGT. The CDR3 nucleotides are TGTGCCACCGACAGGGTAACTAACTATGGCTACACCTTC. Protein: CATDRVTNYGYTF.

The V call is TRBV30, the J call TRBJ1-6, with D perhaps matching TRBD1 (6 bases). The germline V and J ends were trimmed by 1 base and 4 bases, with 14 bases remaining between them. CDR1 is GTSNPN, CDR2 SVGIG, per germline (reference sequence). The length of the CDR3 is 16 residues. In DNA, the CDR3 is TGTGCCTGGAGTGCCCCCGGGACAACGTATAATTCACCCCTCCACTTT. It translates to CAWSAPGTTYNSPLHF. The entire variable domain, with the rest obtained from reference TRBV30 and TRBJ1-6, is as follows: SQTIHQWPATLVQPVGSPLSLECTVEGTSNPNLYWYRQAAGRGLQLLFYSVGIGQISSEVPQNLSASRPQDRQFILSSKKLLLSDSGFYLCAWSAPGTTYNSPLHFGNGTRLTVT.

The V call is TRBV21-1, the J call TRBJ2-5; the listed D gene, TRBD1, was not tested against the DNA. TRBV21-1 is given as a pseudogene. The CDR3 spans 13 residues. CDR3 amino acids: CASIGQYQETQYF. The CDR3 region has the DNA TGTGCCAGCATCGGACAGTACCAAGAGACCCAGTACTTC.

This clone has only a few counts. The chain recombines TRBV5-1 with TRBJ2-4; 7 positions match TRBD2. V lost 7 bases and J lost 5; bases outside the gene matches: 9. CDR3 length: 14 residues. Germline CDR1 SGHRS, CDR2 YFSETQ. Here the CDR3 DNA reads TGCGCCAGCTCAACTTGGGGGGGGGAAAACATTCAGTACTTC. Translation: CASSTWGGENIQYF.

This chain connects TRBV27 to TRBJ2-7, with TRBD2 matching 11 bases. CDR3 length equals 15 residues. The trim removed 6 bases at V and 1 base at J, leaving 5 bases unmatched. The germline V gene has CDR1 MNHEY and CDR2 SMNVEV (reference sequence). Here the CDR3 reads CASRIRTSGSYEQYF. As DNA, the CDR3 is TGTGCCAGCAGAATCAGGACTAGCGGGTCCTACGAGCAGTACTTC.

J is TRBJ1-1 and V is TRBV21-1; the table's D call, TRBD1, has no DNA check behind it. TRBV21-1 is reported as a pseudogene. The CDR3 has 13 residues. This CDR3 is CASRQGWMTEAFF. The CDR3, as DNA: TGTGCCAGCCGTCAGGGCTGGATGACTGAAGCTTTCTTT.

This sequence joins TRBV7-6 and TRBJ2-1; D may be TRBD1 (5 bases). Germline CDR1 SGHVS, CDR2 FNYEAQ. V was pared by 3 bases and J by 11 bases, with 11 bases between. CDR3 length: 12 amino acids. The CDR3 sequence: CASSLEGAKQFF. Here the CDR3 DNA reads TGTGCCAGCAGCTTGGAAGGGGCTAAGCAGTTCTTC.